The rows below give T cell receptor beta chains drawn from one sample of a study of blood T cell repertoires in COVID-19. Only in-frame clones appear in the TCRdb table, and some are missing; sequencing was by immunoSEQ multiplex PCR. Among approximately 220,000 clones listed, 80% to 90% were seen once. The specimen sequenced was PBMCs or T cells enriched from blood (not recorded which). The receptors were gathered from a woman between 40 and 55 years old with acute COVID-19. Both conserved end residues are part of each CDR3. The D gene is left open where the match is weak. Not all rows give a size; the values are once, few, many and, for expanded clones, a class.

V gene	J gene	clone size	D gene	CDR3 DNA	CDR3 protein
TRBV10-2	TRBJ2-1	once	.	TGCGCCAGCAGTGAACAGAACAATGAGCAGTTCTTC	CASSEQNNEQFF
TRBV30	TRBJ1-5	.	TRBD1	TGTGCCTGGAGTGTACGGGGACAGGGGGTAGCGCCCCAGCATTTT	CAWSVRGQGVAPQHF
TRBV6-2/TRBV6-3	TRBJ2-2	.	.	TGTGCCAGCAGTTACGCAGGTTCCACCGGGGAGCTGTTTTTT	CASSYAGSTGELFF
TRBV7-3	TRBJ2-1	.	TRBD2	TGTGCCAGCAGCTCCCTGCCCGGGACTACTCCAAATGAGCAGTTCTTC	CASSSLPGTTPNEQFF
TRBV21-1	TRBJ2-3	.	.	TGTGCCGAAAGAGGAGCTGGATTTATGGATACGCAGTATTTT	CAERGAGFMDTQYF
TRBV7-6	TRBJ2-1	.	.	TGTGCCAGCAGCTTAGGGGGCACTCAGGGGATCAATGAGCAGTTCTTC	CASSLGGTQGINEQFF
TRBV20-1	TRBJ2-7	.	.	TGCAGTGCCTATGGACAACGAGAGCAGTACTTC	CSAYGQREQYF
TRBV5-4	TRBJ1-2	.	TRBD1	TGTGCCAGCACCTGGACAGGGCCTTCCTATGGCTACACCTTC	CASTWTGPSYGYTF
TRBV4-1	TRBJ2-1	once	TRBD1	TGCGCCAGCAGCCCACCAGACAGGGCGGACAATGAGCAGTTCTTC	CASSPPDRADNEQFF
TRBV6-5	TRBJ2-7	.	TRBD1	TGTGCCAGCACCACCGGGACAGGGTGGACTTACGAGCAGTACTTC	CASTTGTGWTYEQYF
TRBV6-6	TRBJ2-1	.	TRBD2	TGTGCCAGCAGTTACTCACCTAGCGGGAGCTCCAATGAGCAGTTCTTC	CASSYSPSGSSNEQFF
TRBV27	TRBJ2-7	.	TRBD1	TGTGCCAGCAGTCTCCGGGACAGGAGCTCCTACGAGCAGTACTTC	CASSLRDRSSYEQYF
TRBV7-8	TRBJ2-7	once	TRBD1	TGTGCCAGCAGCTTAGGATGGGCAGGGGGCCACCGGACCTACGAGCAGTACTTC	CASSLGWAGGHRTYEQYF
TRBV29-1	TRBJ1-1	.	TRBD1	TGCAGCGTTGAACTACAGGGGTACGGGAACACTGAAGCTTTCTTT	CSVELQGYGNTEAFF
TRBV7-2	TRBJ1-5	.	.	TGTGCCAGCAGCATCGACAGTAGCAATCAGCCCCAGCATTTT	CASSIDSSNQPQHF
TRBV27	TRBJ1-5	.	.	TGTGCCAGCAGTTCCTTGCAGGGGCAGGGTCAGCCCCAGCATTTT	CASSSLQGQGQPQHF
TRBV9	TRBJ2-2	once	.	TGTGCCAGCAGCTACGAGACAGCATCATTCACCGGGGAGCTGTTTTTT	CASSYETASFTGELFF
TRBV28	TRBJ1-4	.	.	TGTGCCAGCAGTTCTCCTCCGGGGAATGAAAAACTGTTTTTT	CASSSPPGNEKLFF
TRBV27	TRBJ2-1	.	TRBD2	TGTGCCAGCAGTTGGGAGAGCGGGAGGCCGGGTAATGAGCAGTTCTTC	CASSWESGRPGNEQFF
TRBV4-3	TRBJ2-1	once	.	TGCGCCAGCAGCCAAGATTCAGGGTCCACCCCGTTCTTC	CASSQDSGSTPFF